Listed below are T cell receptor beta chains from one sample, sequenced in a study of blood T cell repertoires in COVID-19. The data were produced by immunoSEQ multiplex PCR, yet TCRdb's version contains in-frame clones alone and is incomplete. Of around 400,000 clones in the sample, more than 80% were seen once. The material sequenced was peripheral blood. The receptors derive from a man between 40 and 49 years old with acute or convalescent COVID-19. CDR3s include the opening cysteine and the closing phenylalanine or tryptophan.

V: TRBV11-1; J: TRBJ1-1; CDR3: CASSLMGGTEAFF
V: TRBV7-8; J: TRBJ2-7; CDR3: CASSLNRAHEQYF
V: TRBV18; J: TRBJ1-2; CDR3: CASSRDSVSSNYDYTF
V: TRBV19; J: TRBJ2-5; CDR3: CASSIGTSAQETQYF
V: TRBV19; J: TRBJ1-1; CDR3: CASRRSQGNTEAFF
V: TRBV27; J: TRBJ2-3; CDR3: CASSLRPADTQYF
V: TRBV30; J: TRBJ1-1; CDR3: CAWRGGSREGTEAFF
V: TRBV29-1; J: TRBJ2-2; CDR3: CSVIPRVTGELFF
V: TRBV18; J: TRBJ1-1; CDR3: CASSPGHVMNTEAFF
V: TRBV5-1; J: TRBJ2-1; CDR3: CASSLAWQGYYNEQFF
V: TRBV27; J: TRBJ2-7; CDR3: CASSSRGQGIYEQYF
V: TRBV29-1; J: TRBJ2-1; CDR3: CSVFTPSGFNEQFF
V: TRBV2; J: TRBJ2-7; CDR3: CASSESTGYEQYF
V: TRBV2; J: TRBJ2-3; CDR3: CASSDRLAGQGTQYF
V: TRBV19; J: TRBJ1-1; CDR3: CASSIAQGTEAFF
V: TRBV19; J: TRBJ1-2; CDR3: CASSVEQRRGYTF
V: TRBV7-8; J: TRBJ2-2; CDR3: CASRTSGGAGELFF
V: TRBV5-4; J: TRBJ1-3; CDR3: CASSRGSTGNTIYF
V: TRBV4-3; J: TRBJ2-7; CDR3: CASSQRLAGVSYEQYF
V: TRBV7-9; J: TRBJ1-5; CDR3: CASSPRGANIEPQHF
V: TRBV7-2; J: TRBJ2-1; CDR3: CASSLGGGANEQFF
V: TRBV25-1; J: TRBJ1-1; CDR3: CASSGDTDTEAFF
V: TRBV27; J: TRBJ1-2; CDR3: CASSLSRDSYGYTF
V: TRBV4-2; J: TRBJ1-4; CDR3: CASSQLRENEKLFF
V: TRBV20-1; J: TRBJ1-2; CDR3: CSADREGYTF
V: TRBV11-3; J: TRBJ2-1; CDR3: CASSLSGGSYNEQFF
V: TRBV5-6; J: TRBJ1-5; CDR3: CASSFGRGHQPQHF
V: TRBV28; J: TRBJ2-7; CDR3: CASTSRIYSWDEQYF
V: TRBV6-1; J: TRBJ2-5; CDR3: CASSEISQETQYF
V: TRBV6-5; J: TRBJ2-2; CDR3: CASSFSGGNTGELFF
V: TRBV27; J: TRBJ2-7; CDR3: CASSYTGGAYEQYF
V: TRBV19; J: TRBJ2-7; CDR3: CATAGQGFYEQYF
V: TRBV6-6; J: TRBJ1-6; CDR3: CASSEDRDNSPLHF
V: TRBV5-6; J: TRBJ1-1; CDR3: CASSPTGGENTEAFF
V: TRBV3-1/TRBV3-2; J: TRBJ2-1; CDR3: CASSLQLAGGRGEQFF
V: TRBV7-2; J: TRBJ2-7; CDR3: CASSLEGTSGTYEQYF
V: TRBV10-3; J: TRBJ1-4; CDR3: CAISDQDKKGVATNEKLFF
V: TRBV13; J: TRBJ1-1; CDR3: CASSRRRTGEEAFF
V: TRBV4-1; J: TRBJ2-3; CDR3: CASSQPGGGVTDTQYF
V: TRBV29-1; J: TRBJ1-1; CDR3: CSVEGVWDSQPNTEAFF
V: TRBV6-5; J: TRBJ1-1; CDR3: CASMGQGITEAFF
V: TRBV7-9; J: TRBJ1-1; CDR3: CASSREGDPAFF
V: TRBV19; J: TRBJ1-5; CDR3: CASHPGDSRNQPQHF
V: TRBV27; J: TRBJ1-6; CDR3: CASRPQGLGSPLHF
V: TRBV4-2; J: TRBJ2-7; CDR3: CASSQETGSPYEQYF
V: TRBV19; J: TRBJ2-7; CDR3: CASSSLRGEQYF
V: TRBV19; J: TRBJ1-1; CDR3: CASSSTGDTEAFF
V: TRBV6-5; J: TRBJ1-2; CDR3: CASIVRDSNYGYTF
V: TRBV4-3; J: TRBJ2-3; CDR3: CASSQTIPLVTDTQYF
V: TRBV7-3; J: TRBJ2-3; CDR3: CASSRLGRVTDTQYF
V: TRBV9; J: TRBJ1-4; CDR3: CASSPGQGYEKLFF
V: TRBV7-8; J: TRBJ1-1; CDR3: CASSRGQLNTEAFF
V: TRBV6-5; J: TRBJ1-1; CDR3: CASSTPGRDDEAFF
V: TRBV5-1; J: TRBJ1-1; CDR3: CASSLPRTEDTEAFF
V: TRBV5-1; J: TRBJ1-5; CDR3: CASSLTGTGGTKWPQHF
V: TRBV30; J: TRBJ2-1; CDR3: CAWSSSGSRYNEQFF